This T cell receptor (beta chain) was observed in a study of T cell repertoires in cytomegalovirus infection. Study at large: Recently identified HLA-C-restricted CMV epitopes were among the peptides used. In public TCR beta signatures, there were indications of both CMV infection and matching HLA type.

Notes on this clonotype: The antigen is undetermined.

TCRdb recomputed calls from the reads with MiXCR, one row per CDR3 protein. The table includes 95,000 to 150,000 distinct CDR3 sequences, approximately 30% detected once. The V end was cut by 0 bases, the J end by 2 bases, with 9 bases between. Germline V gene sequence: CDR1 MGHRA, CDR2 YSYEKL. This CDR3 contains 15 residues. The study, taken as a whole, reports: Based on cumulative public TCR beta family frequency, carriers of CMV plus the relevant HLA were identified.

The chain recombines TRBV4-1 with TRBJ2-3; D is undetermined. Here the sequenced sample was CD8+ T cells from cultured PBMCs, taken from culture after CMV antigen stimulation. The source is a human donor in good health (CMV status not recorded). Some clones in this sample may be carry-over from other donors' samples. In DNA, the CDR3 is TGCGCCAGCAGCCAAGATAAACCGATCACAGATACGCAGTATTTT. Translating it yields CASSQDKPITDTQYF.